The clone carrying this T cell receptor (beta chain) has more than one count but fewer than ten. The CDR3 sequence is 13 residues long. V lost 0 bases and J 6 bases, leaving 9 bases between the germline ends. Germline V CDR1 and CDR2: MNHEY, SVGAGI. This sample was taken from a study of beta chain features in type 1 diabetes. Based on CD45RO/CCR7/CD25/CD127/CD95/CD27, CD4+ regulatory, stem cell-like memory, naive and central memory cells were sorted. Expressed TCRB transcripts got sequenced, as all isolated RNA was reverse transcribed. Profiling relied on immunoSEQ multiplex PCR, and the TCRdb table lists in-frame clones only, not all of them. The sample has 200,000 to 250,000 clones, roughly 13% seen once; the top ten hold about 0.026%.

Sequencing was performed on naive CD4+ T cells from blood. The chain uses TRBV6-5 and TRBJ2-7, with D possibly TRBD1 on 5 matching bases. The sequence was obtained from a woman in her 40s in good health. This CDR3 is CASSYSTGAEQYF. The CDR3 DNA reads as TGTGCCAGCAGTTACTCGACTGGGGCCGAGCAGTACTTC.